Listed below are T cell receptor beta chains from one sample, sequenced in a study of cytomegalovirus exposure and HLA in healthy donors. Sequenced by immunoSEQ multiplex PCR; TCRdb stores in-frame clones only, minus some. The sample carries about 120,000 clones, around 80% recorded once. Sequences were obtained from PBMCs. Receptor source: a woman in her thirties or forties in good health and CMV-seropositive. CDR3s include the opening cysteine and the closing phenylalanine or tryptophan. A D gene is named only where the DNA matches it firmly. Some rows have no size entry. The others give once, few or many, or a class for an expanded clone.

d_call clone_size j_call v_call cdr3_aa cdr3_nt
NA few TRBJ2-7 TRBV4-2 CASSQNRDSYEQYF TGTGCCAGCAGCCAAAACAGGGACTCCTACGAGCAGTACTTC
TRBD2 NA TRBJ2-1 TRBV4-2 CASSPEGTVGTSGRADEQFF TGTGCCAGCAGCCCCGAAGGGACGGTGGGGACTAGCGGGAGGGCCGATGAGCAGTTCTTC
NA NA TRBJ1-2 TRBV5-4 CASSPGSSGNYGYTF TGTGCCAGCAGCCCCGGTTCTTCGGGGAACTATGGCTACACCTTC
NA NA TRBJ2-3 TRBV7-9 CASSCRDTKITDTQYF TGTGCCAGCAGCTGCCGGGATACTAAAATCACAGATACGCAGTATTTT
NA NA TRBJ1-1 TRBV4-3 CASSRGESNTEAFF TGCGCCAGCAGCCGGGGGGAGTCGAACACTGAAGCTTTCTTT
NA NA TRBJ2-7 TRBV4-3 CASSQDRVSNEQYF TGCGCCAGCAGCCAAGACAGGGTCTCGAACGAGCAGTACTTC
NA NA TRBJ2-1 TRBV7-3 CASSLRPSNSYNEQFF TGTGCCAGCAGCTTACGACCTAGCAACTCCTACAATGAGCAGTTCTTC
TRBD2 NA TRBJ2-3 TRBV6-6 CASVWASGTTDTQYF TGTGCCAGCGTATGGGCTAGCGGTACCACAGATACGCAGTATTTT
NA NA TRBJ2-1 TRBV7-6 CASSGGANEQFF TGTGCCAGCAGCGGAGGGGCCAATGAGCAGTTCTTC
NA NA TRBJ2-1 TRBV6-5 CASSYYSSDEQFF TGTGCCAGCAGTTACTATTCCTCTGATGAGCAGTTCTTC
NA NA TRBJ2-3 TRBV10-3 CAIKGGEVDTQYF TGTGCCATCAAAGGCGGGGAGGTAGATACGCAGTATTTT
TRBD1 NA TRBJ2-7 TRBV6-5 CASSTSVTGIEQYF TGTGCCAGCAGTACCTCCGTGACAGGGATCGAGCAGTACTTC
TRBD2 NA TRBJ2-5 TRBV7-3 CASSPEGRGWETQYF TGTGCCAGCAGCCCGGAAGGGCGGGGGTGGGAGACCCAGTACTTC
TRBD2 NA TRBJ2-1 TRBV30 CAWRPGLAGLNEQFF TGTGCCTGGAGGCCGGGGCTAGCGGGATTAAATGAGCAGTTCTTC
NA NA TRBJ2-7 TRBV27 CASSLSGRNYEQYF TGTGCCAGCAGTTTATCTGGCAGAAACTACGAGCAGTACTTC
TRBD2 few TRBJ2-1 TRBV4-1 CASNRLAGSEQFF TGCGCCAGCAACAGGCTAGCGGGGAGTGAGCAGTTCTTC